The present entry profiles one TCR beta chain with its context. Per the authors' pipeline: Counts of nucleated cells, estimated from reference gene primer amplification, were obtained. TCRdb keeps only in-frame clones here, not all; method: immunoSEQ multiplex PCR. Clone size and the V and J calls come from that table; the DNA yielded D and trimming. The sample yields roughly 99,000 clones, approximately 89% seen once. These data belong to a study of blood T cell repertoires in COVID-19. Turning to the study itself: Samples taken during acute and convalescent COVID-19 were collected in the United States, Italy and Spain. Sample material is recorded as cDNA or gDNA derived from T cells, B-cell-depleted T cells, or PBMCs.

Trimming removed 3 bases from V and 5 bases from J; junction bases left unmatched: 10. Per the germline V gene, CDR1 is LNHDA and CDR2 is SQIVND (reference sequence). The CDR3 has 16 residues. The sample consisted of peripheral blood. This receptor was taken from a man aged 45-65 years with active or convalescent COVID-19. V is TRBV19 and J is TRBJ2-5, with TRBD1 identical over 9 bases. This CDR3 is CASSIRTGDIGETQYF. DNA for the CDR3: TGTGCCAGTAGTATTAGGACAGGGGATATTGGGGAGACCCAGTACTTC.